One sample yielded the 29 T cell receptor beta chains listed below, sequenced in a study of blood T cell repertoires in COVID-19 (dated by TCRdb to the early 2020s). Receptor libraries were prepared by the immunoSEQ multiplex PCR assay. Sourced from immuneACCESS, this table was stored by TCRdb with only in-frame sequences that have V and J called. A share of the clones is absent; for the studies checked, an unresolved V gene accounts for under half, and the remainder has no known explanation. Present in this sample are over 45,000 clones, 80% to 90% of which were seen just once. The biggest ten clones account for 43% of the sample. Sequencing was done on a sample of peripheral blood. These receptors were obtained from a woman aged 55 to 70 with COVID-19, enrolled during active disease.

This chain connects TRBV5-8 to TRBJ2-1; 11 positions agree with TRBD1. There are 15 residues in the CDR3. The germline V gene encodes CDR1 SGHTS and CDR2 YDEGEE. Trimming at V came to 3 bases and at J to 6 bases, leaving 5 bases not matched to a gene. CDR3 nucleotide sequence: TGTGCCAGCAGCTGGGGGGACAGGGGGATCAATGAGCAGTTCTTC. This gives the protein CASSWGDRGINEQFF. The full variable domain, in which reference TRBV5-8 and TRBJ2-1 provide the parts outside the CDR3, is EAGVTQSPTHLIKTRGQQATLRCSPISGHTSVYWYQQALGLGLQFLLWYDEGEERNRGNFPPRFSGRQFPNYSSELNVNALELEDSALYLCASSWGDRGINEQFFGPGTRLTVL.

This sequence joins TRBV7-6 and TRBJ2-1, with 7 bases that match TRBD2. The CDR3 contains 17 residues. After removal of 1 base from V and 4 bases from J, the junction contained 10 bases not matched to a gene. The germline CDR1 and CDR2 sequences are SGHVS and FNYEAQ. The chain's CDR3 is CASSLDWPGGEYNEQFF. The CDR3 DNA reads as TGTGCCAGCAGCTTAGATTGGCCTGGGGGGGAGTACAATGAGCAGTTCTTC.

The V call is TRBV27, the J call TRBJ1-1, with D tentatively TRBD1 (6 bases). CDR3 length: 14 residues. Germline V gene data show CDR1 as MNHEY and CDR2 as SMNVEV (reference sequence). V was cut by 5 bases and J by 8 bases, with 18 bases left in between. The CDR3 sequence is CASSTKGGGREAFF. CDR3 sequence (DNA): TGTGCCAGCAGTACTAAAGGCGGGGGGCGGGAAGCTTTCTTT.

The chain couples TRBV19 to TRBJ2-6; 10 bases fit TRBD1. The V segment lost 2 bases and the J segment 2 bases; nucleotides outside the gene matches: 9. This CDR3 comprises 19 residues. Germline V gene sequence: CDR1 LNHDA, CDR2 SQIVND (reference sequence). CDR3 bases: TGTGCCAGTAGTATATTGGGGACAGGGGCCAAGGCTGGGGCCAACGTCCTGACTTTC. As protein: CASSILGTGAKAGANVLTF.

This clone was detected only once. V usage is TRBV7-2 and J usage is TRBJ1-1; TRBD1 agrees at 8 bases. The V gene end was trimmed by 5 bases and the J gene end by 4 bases; junction bases not matched to a gene: 6. Germline V lookup: CDR1 SGHTA, CDR2 FQGNSA. This CDR3 contains 14 residues. CDR3 sequence (DNA): TGTGCCAGCAGCCCACAGGGGGTAGGCACTGAAGCTTTCTTT. It specifies CASSPQGVGTEAFF. Supplemented by reference TRBV7-2 and TRBJ1-1, the full variable domain reads GAGVSQSPSNKVTEKGKDVELRCDPISGHTALYWYRQSLGQGLEFLIYFQGNSAPDKSGLPSDRFSAERTGGSVSTLTIQRTQQEDSAVYLCASSPQGVGTEAFFGQGTRLTVV.

A few counts support this clone. The rearrangement links TRBV18 to TRBJ2-5; D ambiguous. CDR3 length: 13 residues. CDR1 is KGHSH, CDR2 LQKENI, per germline. V lost 8 bases and J lost 3, with 13 bases in between. As DNA, the CDR3 is TGTGCCAGCGCCGGAACGCAGGAAGAGACCCAGTACTTC. Residues: CASAGTQEETQYF.

CDR3 coding DNA: TGTGCCAGCAGTTCCAACAGCCCCTATGGCTACACCTTC. Encoded protein: CASSSNSPYGYTF. This chain uses TRBV7-2 with TRBJ1-2; the D is unclear. Germline V gene data show CDR1 as SGHTA and CDR2 as FQGNSA. With 6 bases removed from V and 4 bases from J, the gap between germline ends came to 12 bases. This CDR3 is built from 13 residues.

In its sample, this clone was seen once. This chain joins TRBV7-2 and TRBJ2-1, with D maybe TRBD2 (5 bases). V was cut by 1 base and J by 0 bases, with 7 bases left in between. The CDR3 totals 15 residues. CDR1 is SGHTA and CDR2 is FQGNSA in the germline V gene. CDR3 loop: CASSLDRGSYNEQFF. For the CDR3, the DNA is TGTGCCAGCAGCTTAGATCGGGGCTCCTACAATGAGCAGTTCTTC.

The V gene is TRBV27, the J gene TRBJ1-6; 8 positions match TRBD1. The CDR3 totals 18 residues. The ends lost 2 bases at V and 6 bases at J; junction bases unmatched: 12. Germline values: CDR1 MNHEY, CDR2 SMNVEV (reference sequence). The CDR3: CASSLTGQGTLSNSPLHF. For the CDR3, the DNA is TGTGCCAGCAGTTTAACTGGACAGGGTACTTTGAGTAATTCACCCCTCCACTTT.

The chain couples TRBV28 to TRBJ2-1, with D unclear. Germline assignment: CDR1 MDHEN and CDR2 SYDVKM. This CDR3 comprises 12 residues. Deletions cut 6 bases from V and 4 bases from J, with 7 bases between. CDR3 sequence (DNA): TGTGCCAGCAGCCTACAGTACAATGAGCAGTTCTTC. Its translation is CASSLQYNEQFF.

The chain joins TRBV6-5 to TRBJ1-1; no clear D gene. Trimming left V 6 bases short and J 5 bases short, with 10 bases between. The CDR3 totals 12 residues. Looked up from germline, CDR1 is MNHEY and CDR2 is SVGAGI. In DNA form, the CDR3 reads TGTGCCAGCAGGACATCGGGGACTGAAGCTTTCTTT. Translation: CASRTSGTEAFF.

The V and J genes are TRBV18 and TRBJ1-4; TRBD1 might be the D (6 bases). Trimming pared 2 bases from V and 8 bases from J, leaving 15 bases between. In germline, CDR1 is KGHSH, CDR2 LQKENI. The CDR3 has 15 amino acids. CDR3 DNA sequence: TGTGCCAGCTCACCAACCCCAGGGGATTGGGAAAAACTGTTTTTT. This gives the protein CASSPTPGDWEKLFF.

This chain links TRBV6-5 with TRBJ1-1, with a tentative D call TRBD1 (5 bases). The CDR3 length is 14 residues. V lost 6 bases to trimming and J lost 0 bases, with 11 bases between them. Germline V gene lookup returns CDR1 MNHEY and CDR2 SVGAGI. CDR3 nucleotide sequence: TGTGCCAGCAGCAAGGGACTGCTGAACACTGAAGCTTTCTTT. Protein: CASSKGLLNTEAFF.

This clone was counted once. V gene TRBV19 combines with J gene TRBJ2-6; weak D call: TRBD1 (6 bases). Trimming removed 6 bases at V and 7 bases at J, with 16 bases between. The CDR3 has 15 amino acids. Per germline, CDR1 LNHDA and CDR2 SQIVND (reference sequence). CDR3 in DNA: TGTGCCAGTAGCCCAACGAACAGGGCTGCCAACGTCCTGACTTTC. Protein product: CASSPTNRAANVLTF.

The table lists this clone with a count of one. The chain employs TRBV14 and TRBJ2-3; 7 positions match TRBD2. V was clipped by 0 bases and J by 4 bases; unmatched bases: 7. The germline V gene encodes CDR1 SGHDN and CDR2 FVKESK. This CDR3 has 16 residues. The DNA for the CDR3 is TGTGCCAGCAGCCAAGATTGGACTAGACGCGCAGATACGCAGTATTTT. Amino acids: CASSQDWTRRADTQYF.

The chain combines TRBV29-1 with TRBJ2-1, with TRBD2 matching 7 bases. Germline values: CDR1 SQVTM, CDR2 ANQGSEA. The junction had 13 bases not matched to a gene; V was cut back by 7 bases and J by 4 bases. The CDR3 covers 15 residues. The DNA for the CDR3 is TGCAGCGCCGTCGGCCTAGCGGAGGATTACAATGAGCAGTTCTTC. This encodes CSAVGLAEDYNEQFF.

The chain uses TRBV6-5 and TRBJ2-7; 9 bases line up with TRBD1. V lost 4 bases to trimming and J lost 7 bases; unmatched junction nucleotides: 14. The CDR3 is 16 amino acids. Germline V gene sequence: CDR1 MNHEY, CDR2 SVGAGI. The DNA for the CDR3 is TGTGCCAGCAGTTGGGGAACAGGGGGCCCGATGGGGGAGCAGTACTTC. It encodes CASSWGTGGPMGEQYF.

The chain joins TRBV30 to TRBJ2-2; a possible D gene is TRBD2 (5 bases). Germline CDR1 reads GTSNPN; CDR2 reads SVGIG (reference sequence). The CDR3 contains 13 residues. The V gene lost 4 bases and the J gene lost 0 bases, with 6 bases spanning the gap. The CDR3: CAWTSSNTGELFF. CDR3 coding DNA: TGTGCCTGGACTAGCTCGAACACCGGGGAGCTGTTTTTT.

This chain uses TRBV19 with TRBJ1-2; 7 nucleotides line up with TRBD1. After removal of 3 bases from V and 4 bases from J, the junction contained 11 bases not matched to a gene. Germline V gives CDR1 LNHDA, CDR2 SQIVND (reference sequence). This CDR3 region has 16 residues. The CDR3 region has the DNA TGTGCCAGTAGTATCCCACCCGGGACAGACCTCTATGGCTACACCTTC. Amino acids: CASSIPPGTDLYGYTF.

CDR3 loop: CASSLDRGRYTEAFF. DNA for the CDR3: TGTGCCAGCAGCTTGGACAGGGGGAGGTACACTGAAGCTTTCTTT. The J gene is TRBJ1-1, the V gene TRBV5-6; 8 nucleotides line up with TRBD1. This CDR3 has 15 amino acids. V gave up 0 bases and J gave up 3 bases; unmatched junction bases: 4. Germline V gene lookup returns CDR1 SGHDT and CDR2 YYEEEE. The full variable domain, completed using reference TRBV5-6 and TRBJ1-1, is DAGVTQSPTHLIKTRGQQVTLRCSPKSGHDTVSWYQQALGQGPQFIFQYYEEEERQRGNFPDRFSGHQFPNYSSELNVNALLLGDSALYLCASSLDRGRYTEAFFGQGTRLTVV.

The chain has TRBV7-9 and TRBJ1-2, with 8 bases fitting TRBD1. Trimming took 1 base from V and 4 from J; bases not matched to a gene: 8. Looked up from germline, CDR1 is SEHNR and CDR2 is FQNEAQ (reference sequence). The CDR3 is made up of 16 amino acids. CDR3 loop: CASSLDQGAAVYGYTF. The CDR3 DNA is TGTGCCAGCAGCTTAGATCAGGGGGCGGCCGTCTATGGCTACACCTTC.

The rearrangement joins TRBV7-9 to TRBJ1-1; D remains ambiguous. Germline lookup yields CDR1 SEHNR and CDR2 FQNEAQ (reference sequence). Deletions cut 5 bases from V and 4 bases from J, with 11 bases between. CDR3 length equals 13 residues. In nucleotides, the CDR3 is TGTGCCAGCAGCGAAATAGAGGGCACTGAAGCTTTCTTT. Its protein product is CASSEIEGTEAFF.

A few counts support this clone. The gene calls are TRBV4-1 and TRBJ2-5; no firm D call. The CDR3 spans 15 residues. Per the germline V gene, CDR1 is MGHRA and CDR2 is YSYEKL. The V gene lost 1 base and the J gene lost 2 bases, with 11 bases spanning the gap. The CDR3 is CASSQGHGNQETQYF. The CDR3, as DNA: TGCGCCAGCAGCCAAGGTCATGGCAATCAAGAGACCCAGTACTTC.

V and J are TRBV27 and TRBJ2-6; weak D call: TRBD2 (6 bases). CDR1 is MNHEY and CDR2 is SMNVEV in the germline V gene (reference sequence). Between the trimmed V and J ends, which lost 7 bases and 0 bases, there was a span of 10 bases. This CDR3 has 15 residues. This chain's CDR3 is CASTLGGSGANVLTF. CDR3 in DNA: TGTGCCAGCACCTTGGGGGGCTCTGGGGCCAACGTCCTGACTTTC.

The J gene is TRBJ1-5, the V gene TRBV5-8; weak D call: TRBD1 (5 bases). Trimming left V 6 bases short and J 0 bases short, with 10 bases between. CDR3 size: 14 residues. Germline-derived CDR1 and CDR2 are SGHTS and YDEGEE. Here the CDR3 DNA reads TGTGCCAGCATCAACAGGAATAGCAATCAGCCCCAGCATTTT. This translates into CASINRNSNQPQHF.

The table lists this clone with a count of one. The rearrangement links TRBV10-3 to TRBJ2-5, with 9 bases that match TRBD1. Germline V gives CDR1 ENHRY, CDR2 SYGVKD. V trimming: 0 bases; J trimming: 4 bases; junction bases outside the gene matches: 0. This CDR3 contains 14 residues. CDR3 in DNA: TGTGCCATCAGTGAGTCGACAGGGGGAGAGACCCAGTACTTC. This translates into CAISESTGGETQYF.

CDR3 in amino acids: CASSQTVNTEAFF. The CDR3 coding sequence is TGCGCCAGCAGCCAGACAGTGAACACTGAAGCTTTCTTT. V gene TRBV4-1 combines with J gene TRBJ1-1; D may be TRBD1 (5 bases). The CDR3 is made up of 13 amino acids. V dropped 3 bases and J dropped 0 bases, with 5 bases sitting between them. Germline V CDR1 and CDR2: MGHRA, YSYEKL.

This clone was counted a single time. The chain employs TRBV24-1 and TRBJ1-5; TRBD1 might be the D (6 bases). In germline, CDR1 is KGHDR, CDR2 SFDVKD. The CDR3 loop spans 14 amino acids. V dropped 4 bases and J dropped 5 bases, with 11 bases sitting between them. CDR3 coding DNA: TGTGCCACCAGTGACCCACAGGGACATCAGCCCCAGCATTTT. Protein: CATSDPQGHQPQHF.

This clone was counted a single time. The chain is built from TRBV6-1 and TRBJ2-3, with D maybe TRBD2 (5 bases). The CDR3 runs to 13 residues. Germline V gives CDR1 MNHNS, CDR2 SASEGT. V gave up 1 base and J gave up 5 bases, with 7 bases separating them. The CDR3 is CASSEVAGDTQYF. CDR3 nucleotides: TGTGCCAGCAGTGAAGTGGCGGGAGATACGCAGTATTTT.